This T cell receptor beta chain was identified in a study of tumour-infiltrating T cells in Burkitt lymphoma (dated by TCRdb to the early 2020s). About the study as a whole: When TCR repertoire data were correlated with clinical outcome, productive clonality turned out to predict both overall and progression-free survival, independent of established prognosticators, age at diagnosis among them.

Libraries came from the immunoSEQ multiplex PCR assay. The table comes from immuneACCESS by way of TCRdb, which keeps in-frame sequences with V and J called. Part of the clones is missing from these tables; in studies checked, under half for an unresolved V gene and the rest for unknown reasons. This sample gives about 17,000 clones in total; roughly 85% of them show up just once. The top ten constitute around 2.2% of the sample. Remarks on this clone: Its antigen remains unidentified. Base qualities are not at hand, and no much larger clone is one base apart.

Reading the germline V gene gives CDR1 SGDLS and CDR2 YYNGEE. Trimming at the junction amounts to 2 bases on V and 0 bases on J, and the germline ends lie 10 bases apart. The CDR3, from cysteine to phenylalanine, totals 15 residues. Only the CDR3 DNA stays, 45 bases, in frame from base 1. The chain joins TRBV9 to TRBJ2-3, with the D call perhaps TRBD1 or TRBD2, as 6 bases match in each case. Input material: tumor tissue. This TCR derives from a human donor with diffuse large B-cell lymphoma. The nucleotides are TGTGCCAGCAGCGTGGGGGGCTATAGCACAGATACGCAGTATTTT. It translates as CASSVGGYSTDTQYF. Beyond the CDR3, the reference TRBV9 and TRBJ2-3 genes provide the residues; the full variable domain reads: DSGVTQTPKHLITATGQRVTLRCSPRSGDLSVYWYQQSLDQGLQFLIQYYNGEERAKGNILERFSAQQFPDLHSELNLSSLELGDSALYFCASSVGGYSTDTQYFGPGTRLTVL.